This entry concerns a single TCR beta chain. Its antigen specificity is not known. No quality values exist for individual bases; no much larger clone is one base distant. The sample belongs to a study of regulatory T cells in long-lasting Graves disease (dated by TCRdb to the early 2020s). A note on the overall study: Antithyroid drugs had been taken for less than 3 months by newly diagnosed Graves' disease patients. The study was registered as a clinical trial and conducted in China. Peripheral blood TCR sequencing and RNA sequencing compared persistent Graves' disease patients with newly diagnosed Graves' disease patients. TCR sequencing covered around 13 persistent and approximately 20 newly diagnosed Graves' disease patients, 33 samples in total. What the research found in general, with its limitations: Only the TCR beta chain was sequenced and analyzed. Preferential use of TRBV28, TRBJ1-2 and TRBJ2-5 was observed in persistent disease, whereas TRBV20-1 and TRBJ2-1 were favored in newly diagnosed disease. The authors noted that the small sample size was a limitation that may lower accuracy. More public clonotypes were shared among persistent patients (under 3,000) than among newly diagnosed patients (just under 1,000). Because the primary lesion, thyroid tissue, could not be accessed, the study looked at peripheral blood alone. Compared with newly diagnosed patients, patients with persistent Graves' disease had lower TCR Shannon entropy and fewer highly expanded clones, which suggests clonal expansion.

Read against the paper, the sample's time point label means: newly diagnosed GD, antithyroid drugs for less than 3 months. For both TCR sequencing and RNA sequencing, RNA was extracted from PBMCs in TRIzol. The diagnosis of Graves' disease was made according to American Thyroid Association guidelines. Patients for the study were recruited at an endocrinology department in Xi'an, China. From each patient, nine milliliters of peripheral blood was collected into an EDTA anticoagulant tube. Ficoll Paque Plus density gradient separation was used to isolate PBMCs, and no additional T cell sorting was done. An Agilent 2100 Bioanalyzer and agarose gel were used to check RNA quality, and a NanoDrop 2000 was used to measure RNA concentration. Relative to germline, V is 0 bases shorter and J is 3 bases shorter, with 11 bases between their ends. Including cysteine and phenylalanine, the CDR3 has 15 amino acids. This entry keeps only the CDR3 DNA: 45 bases, framed from base 1. According to the germline V gene, CDR1 reads MGHRA and CDR2 reads YSYEKL.

Receptor libraries were prepared by multiplex PCR. Sequencing was carried out with an Illumina HiSeq 4000. TCR beta libraries were built with iRepertoire HTBI primers and Arm-PCR amplification of CDR3 regions. Gel purification was performed on PCR products prior to sequencing. The authors' pipeline ran thus. Across samples, roughly 60 TRBV and 13 to 15 TRBJ segments were identified and used for gene usage analysis of CDR3 amino acid clonotypes. Filtered high-quality paired reads were merged into contigs using COPE and FqMerger. Contigs were aligned with BLAST to IMGT TRBV, TRBD and TRBJ reference genes, and CDR3 was defined per IMGT. Clonotypes above 0.1% frequency were classified as highly expanded clones. Shannon entropy served as the measure of repertoire diversity, while the Gini coefficient captured V-J evenness. A clonotype found in more than one individual was treated as public. TCRdb reprocessing: public reads trimmed at Q25 with fastp, clones called with MiXCR, in-frame beta chains kept. Every distinct CDR3 protein forms one entry, paired with its most common genes and DNA. Clone size and V and J calls follow TCRdb, not the original study. The sample table lists 400,000 to 500,000 distinct CDR3 sequences, about 15% of them with a count of one. About a quarter of the sample lies in the top ten.

These data also featured in a second study, about T cells in Graves' hyperthyroidism and ophthalmopathy. From that second study: A patient counted as having stable Graves' hyperthyroidism if no progression to ophthalmopathy occurred over 18 months of follow-up. Hyperthyroidism patients were newly diagnosed, with disease duration under 2 months, and aged 18 to 65 years. Exclusion was applied to patients with uncontrolled infections, other autoimmune diseases, pregnancy or lactation. Diagnoses were based on clinical symptoms, serum thyroxine and TRAb, thyroid ultrasound and orbital computed tomography. A first-round RT-PCR of the TCR CDR3 used the HTBI primer set with the Qiagen OneStep RT-PCR kit. Most expanded thyroid clonotypes (frequency above 0.001) were also detected in blood, suggesting blood repertoires may reflect thyroid immune responses. A 13 V-J signature model separated ophthalmopathy from stable hyperthyroidism, with around 88% sensitivity and roughly 81% specificity in cross-validation and 80%/75% in testing. In validation, the model predicted progression to ophthalmopathy a median of roughly 6.1 months before onset, with 65% to 71% sensitivity and just under 75% specificity. A discovery cohort of about a hundred patients, about 40 with Graves' ophthalmopathy and about 58 with stable Graves' hyperthyroidism, was used to find distinguishing TCR V-J signatures. Prospective prediction of ophthalmopathy was tested in an independent validation cohort of 18 to 20 hyperthyroidism patients and 17 patients who later progressed to ophthalmopathy. The 100 or so discovery patients were divided at random into training and test sets in a 7:3 ratio. The study also compared thyroid tissue and blood T-cell repertoires from five or six Graves' hyperthyroidism patients. Following sampling, methimazole starting at 30 mg daily was given to hyperthyroidism patients, and high-dose intravenous methylprednisolone was given to ophthalmopathy patients. Libraries were constructed in a second round of multiplex PCR, after which size selection and purification were performed. Libraries were sequenced paired-end with 100 bp reads on an Illumina HiSeq2000. SOAPnuke was used to process the raw data, with reads discarded if the reads contained adapters or uncalled bases, had a mean Phred below 15, or lacked an exact constant-primer or identifier match. COPE v1.2.5 was used to merge high-quality paired reads, and clonotypes were defined as unique nucleotide sequences. MiTCR v1.1 was used to align clonotypes to the IMGT TRBV, TRBD and TRBJ reference segments. Only V-J combinations with frequency above 0.0001, covering about 99% of repertoires, were analysed. The TCS score was defined as the ratio of F50 (clonal expansion) to E x V (chaos), calculated using BLOSUM62-based TCRdist between CDR3 peptides within each V-J. Welch's t-statistics and random forest reduced around 510 V-J features to 13, which were used in a naive Bayes classifier (R e1071). No statistical method was used to set the sample size in advance, and investigators knew the group allocation. The paper describes TCR Vbeta CDR3 sequencing of about 140 peripheral blood samples, made up of 43 ophthalmopathy patients, approximately 76 hyperthyroidism patients and some 17 progressor patients.

The specimen was peripheral blood mononuclear cells (PBMCs), collected at new diagnosis, from a patient treated with antithyroid drugs. This sequence was found in a woman under 30 with Graves disease. Donor details come from another sample of the same person, matched by shared clones. The rearrangement combines TRBV4-1 with TRBJ1-1, with the D gene too uncertain to name. The CDR3 protein is CASSQEGGGDTEAFF. In nucleotides, the sequence is TGCGCCAGCAGCCAAGAGGGAGGTGGAGACACTGAAGCTTTCTTT.